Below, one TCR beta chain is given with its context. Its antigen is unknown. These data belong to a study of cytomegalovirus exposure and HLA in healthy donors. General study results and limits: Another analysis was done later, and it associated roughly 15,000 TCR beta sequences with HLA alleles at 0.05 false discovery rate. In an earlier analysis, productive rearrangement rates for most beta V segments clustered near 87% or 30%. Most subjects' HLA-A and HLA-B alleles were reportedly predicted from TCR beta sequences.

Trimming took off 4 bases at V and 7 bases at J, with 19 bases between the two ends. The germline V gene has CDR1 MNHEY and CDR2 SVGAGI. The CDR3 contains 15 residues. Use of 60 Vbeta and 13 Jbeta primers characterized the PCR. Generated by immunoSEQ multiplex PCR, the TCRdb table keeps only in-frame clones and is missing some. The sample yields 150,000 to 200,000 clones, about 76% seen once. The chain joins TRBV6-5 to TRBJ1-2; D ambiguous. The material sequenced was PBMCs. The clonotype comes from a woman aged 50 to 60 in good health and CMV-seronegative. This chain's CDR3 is CASSFDSQQGGGYTF. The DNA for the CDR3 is TGTGCCAGCAGTTTCGATTCGCAACAAGGCGGTGGCTACACCTTC.